This TCR beta chain emerged from a study of T cell repertoires in cytomegalovirus infection. Study summary: Evidence of both CMV infection and a matching HLA type came from public TCR beta signatures. General study findings and limits: HLA-C-restricted CMV-specific TCR beta clonotypes prevailed in the ex vivo response.

TCRdb independently ran MiXCR on the reads; one entry per CDR3 protein. This table holds some 400,000 distinct CDR3 sequences, around a sixth found once. This clonotype was counted many times. Its specificity is not known. The TCR comes from a human donor in good health (CMV status not recorded). Some clones in this sample may be carry-over from other donors' samples. Sequencing was carried out using PBMCs.

The CDR3 here is CASSPAGRGTSSIDTQYF. The CDR3 DNA sequence: TGTGCCAGCAGCCCAGCAGGACGCGGGACTAGCTCCATAGATACGCAGTATTTT. This chain links TRBV7-6 with TRBJ2-3, with 9 bases that match TRBD2. The CDR3 is made up of 18 amino acids. The V and J ends lost 5 bases and 5 bases, in that order; junction bases with no gene match: 17. Germline V gives CDR1 SGHVS, CDR2 FNYEAQ.